Listed here is a single T cell receptor (beta chain). This sample was included in a study of cytomegalovirus exposure and HLA in healthy donors. The protocol was immunoSEQ multiplex PCR, while the TCRdb copy is restricted to in-frame clones and leaves out a portion. The top ten clones hold approximately 1.5% of a sample with about 49,000 clones, around nine tenths of them seen once. There are 15 residues in the CDR3. The germline V gene has CDR1 SGHRS and CDR2 YFSETQ. V lost 7 bases, J lost 5 bases, and 13 bases stayed unmatched. V usage is TRBV5-1 and J usage is TRBJ2-5, with 8 positions matching TRBD2. The sample was PBMCs. The origin of this receptor is a man aged 18 to 29 in good health and CMV-seronegative. CDR3 loop: CASSGGLGPGETQYF. The CDR3 DNA follows: TGCGCCAGCTCGGGGGGGCTTGGCCCAGGGGAGACCCAGTACTTC.